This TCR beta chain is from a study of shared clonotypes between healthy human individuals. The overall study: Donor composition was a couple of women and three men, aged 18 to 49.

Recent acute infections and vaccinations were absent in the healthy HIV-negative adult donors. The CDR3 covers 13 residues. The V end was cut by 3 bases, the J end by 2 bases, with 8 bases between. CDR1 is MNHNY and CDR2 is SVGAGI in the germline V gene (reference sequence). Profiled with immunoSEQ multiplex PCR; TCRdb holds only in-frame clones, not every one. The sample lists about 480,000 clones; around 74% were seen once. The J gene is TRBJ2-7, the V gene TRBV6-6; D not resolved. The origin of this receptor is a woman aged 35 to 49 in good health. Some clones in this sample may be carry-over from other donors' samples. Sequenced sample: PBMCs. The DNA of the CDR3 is TGTGCCAGCAGTTATACGGCGACCTACGAGCAGTACTTC. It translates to CASSYTATYEQYF.